This is a list of T cell receptor beta chains from one sample in a study of cytomegalovirus exposure and HLA in healthy donors. Profiling relied on immunoSEQ multiplex PCR, and the TCRdb table lists in-frame clones only, not all of them. Among about 160,000 clones listed, about 80% were seen once. The specimen sequenced was PBMCs. The receptors were gathered from a woman aged 45-65 years in good health and CMV-seronegative. Each CDR3 is given with its conserved first and last residue. The order of the fields is CDR3 protein, CDR3 DNA, clone size, J gene, V gene, D gene. D genes are given only for firm matches. Clone sizes are given selectively: once, few, many, or a class where the clone is expanded.

CDR3: CAISGQISGANVLTF
DNA: TGTGCCATCAGTGGGCAGATCTCTGGGGCCAACGTCCTGACTTTC
size: -
J: TRBJ2-6
V: TRBV10-3
D: -

CDR3: CASRGGNAEAFF
DNA: TGTGCCAGCAGGGGGGGGAACGCTGAAGCTTTCTTT
size: -
J: TRBJ1-1
V: TRBV7-8
D: -

CDR3: CASSFAYNEQFF
DNA: TGTGCCAGCAGCTTCGCCTACAATGAGCAGTTCTTC
size: -
J: TRBJ2-1
V: TRBV7-2
D: -

CDR3: CASSLLADRGYEQYF
DNA: TGTGCCAGCAGCTTATTGGCTGACAGGGGGTACGAGCAGTACTTC
size: -
J: TRBJ2-7
V: TRBV7-6
D: TRBD1

CDR3: CASSQVQGVSGANVLTF
DNA: TGTGCCAGCAGCCAAGTACAGGGGGTATCTGGGGCCAACGTCCTGACTTTC
size: -
J: TRBJ2-6
V: TRBV14
D: TRBD1

CDR3: CASINPNNEQFF
DNA: TGTGCCAGCATCAATCCCAACAATGAGCAGTTCTTC
size: -
J: TRBJ2-1
V: TRBV5-6
D: -

CDR3: CASSEYDIRGSSGNTIYF
DNA: TGTGCCAGCAGTGAATACGATATAAGGGGGAGCTCTGGAAACACCATATATTTT
size: -
J: TRBJ1-3
V: TRBV25-1
D: -

CDR3: CASSLSPHSYGYTF
DNA: TGTGCCAGCAGTTTATCCCCACACAGCTATGGCTACACCTTC
size: -
J: TRBJ1-2
V: TRBV28
D: -

CDR3: CASSRSGTANEKLFF
DNA: TGTGCCAGTAGTAGATCCGGGACAGCAAATGAAAAACTGTTTTTT
size: -
J: TRBJ1-4
V: TRBV19
D: TRBD1

CDR3: CASRGQGGDGYTF
DNA: TGTGCCAGCAGAGGACAGGGAGGGGATGGCTACACCTTC
size: -
J: TRBJ1-2
V: TRBV25-1
D: TRBD1

CDR3: CASSQDGGFGYGYTF
DNA: TGCGCCAGCAGCCAAGATGGAGGGTTTGGCTATGGCTACACCTTC
size: -
J: TRBJ1-2
V: TRBV4-3
D: -

CDR3: CASSLSGGGARETQYF
DNA: TGTGCCAGCAGTCTAAGCGGCGGGGGGGCCCGGGAGACCCAGTACTTC
size: once
J: TRBJ2-5
V: TRBV28
D: TRBD2

CDR3: CASSYSTRANVLTF
DNA: TGTGCCAGCAGTTACTCTACACGGGCCAACGTCCTGACTTTC
size: few
J: TRBJ2-6
V: TRBV6-5
D: -

CDR3: CASSIVDRGGTEAFF
DNA: TGTGCCAGTAGTATCGTCGACAGGGGAGGAACTGAAGCTTTCTTT
size: -
J: TRBJ1-1
V: TRBV19
D: TRBD1

CDR3: CASSSRDRGLGELFF
DNA: TGCGCCAGCAGCAGCCGGGACAGGGGGCTCGGGGAGCTGTTTTTT
size: -
J: TRBJ2-2
V: TRBV5-1
D: TRBD1

CDR3: CASSSVWTSGGVGADTQYF
DNA: TGTGCCAGCAGTTCAGTCTGGACTAGCGGGGGGGTCGGCGCAGATACGCAGTATTTT
size: -
J: TRBJ2-3
V: TRBV27
D: TRBD2

CDR3: CSVLRDRGYEQYF
DNA: TGCAGCGTACTCCGGGACAGGGGCTACGAGCAGTACTTC
size: -
J: TRBJ2-7
V: TRBV29-1
D: TRBD1